The sequence of this T cell receptor (beta chain) was determined in a study of graft-versus-host responses after intestinal transplantation. Looking at the study overall: Each patient got anti-thymocyte globulin induction, then tacrolimus and steroids for about 3 years. Study-level results: Allograft clonal ratios (graft-versus-host to host-versus-graft) were high in patients who had graft-donor T cell macrochimerism. Recipient-marrow GvH clones were detected, some having first appeared in ileum or blood.

Only one count was recorded for this clone. Its matching antigen is unknown. Repertoires were generated with immunoSEQ multiplex PCR, while TCRdb's copy carries only in-frame clones and drops some. The sample carries approximately 33,000 clones, about 80% recorded once. The CDR3 runs 13 residues. V was trimmed by 3 bases and J by 4 bases, leaving 6 bases between them. CDR1 MGHRA and CDR2 YSYEKL come from the germline V gene. The origin of this receptor is a human donor who received an intestinal transplant. The chain links TRBV4-1 to TRBJ2-2; D gene uncertain. Sample: unstimulated CD8+ T cells sorted from spleen or lymph node cells, taken before intestinal transplant. The CDR3 here is CASSHLGTGELFF. The CDR3 DNA is TGCGCCAGCAGCCACCTAGGCACCGGGGAGCTGTTTTTT.